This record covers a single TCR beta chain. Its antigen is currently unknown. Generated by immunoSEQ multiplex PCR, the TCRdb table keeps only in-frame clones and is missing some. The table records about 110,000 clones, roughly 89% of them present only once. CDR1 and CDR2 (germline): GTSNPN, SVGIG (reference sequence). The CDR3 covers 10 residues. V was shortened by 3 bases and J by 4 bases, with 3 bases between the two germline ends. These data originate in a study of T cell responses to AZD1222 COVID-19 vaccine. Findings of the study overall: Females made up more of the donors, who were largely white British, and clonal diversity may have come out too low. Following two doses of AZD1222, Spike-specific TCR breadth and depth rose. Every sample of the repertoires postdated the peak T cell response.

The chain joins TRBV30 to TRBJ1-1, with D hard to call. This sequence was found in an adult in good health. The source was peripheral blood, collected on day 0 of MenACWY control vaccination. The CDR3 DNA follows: TGTGCCTGGAGGACCACTGAAGCTTTCTTT. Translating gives CAWRTTEAFF.